Below, 3 T cell receptor beta chains from the same sample are listed, as sequenced in a study of cytomegalovirus exposure and HLA in healthy donors. A multiplex PCR was run with 60 Vbeta primers and 13 Jbeta primers. The data were produced by immunoSEQ multiplex PCR, yet TCRdb's version contains in-frame clones alone and is incomplete. This table holds about 120,000 clones, 81% found once. Sequencing was done on a sample of PBMCs. These receptors were collected from a woman aged 25 to 45 in good health and CMV-seronegative.

V gene TRBV4-3 combines with J gene TRBJ2-1; 8 bases agree with TRBD2. Germline assignment: CDR1 LGHNA and CDR2 YSLEER. The CDR3 covers 19 residues. Losses at the gene ends were 2 bases for V and 6 bases for J; bases not matched to a gene: 18. The CDR3 is CASSQRITPGLGFSNEQFF. The CDR3 coding sequence is TGCGCCAGCAGCCAAAGAATCACCCCGGGACTAGGGTTCAGCAATGAGCAGTTCTTC.

V is TRBV10-1 and J is TRBJ1-1, with 8 bases aligning to TRBD1. Germline V CDR1 and CDR2: WNHNN, SYGVQD (reference sequence). The CDR3 is made up of 14 amino acids. The trim removed 9 bases at V and 0 bases at J, leaving 6 bases unmatched. CDR3 coding DNA: TGCGCCAGGGTTCCAGGGGGCTTGAACACTGAAGCTTTCTTT. As protein: CARVPGGLNTEAFF.

This chain links TRBV7-2 with TRBJ2-7, with 12 bases matching TRBD2. CDR1 and CDR2 (germline): SGHTA, FQGNSA. The CDR3 is 17 residues long. Germline trimming cut 1 base from V and 6 bases from J; bases unmatched to any gene: 10. CDR3 in DNA: TGTGCCAGCAGCTTAGGAGCTAGCGGGAGGGTTCAAGGCGAGCAGTACTTC. Translation: CASSLGASGRVQGEQYF.